Given below is one T cell receptor (beta chain) in context. Its antigen is still unknown. The V end was cut by 0 bases, the J end by 0 bases, with 12 bases between. The CDR3 is 16 amino acids. Germline CDR1 and CDR2: SGHNT and YYREEE (reference sequence). Amplification used 60 Vbeta primers and 13 Jbeta primers. Sequencing used immunoSEQ multiplex PCR; TCRdb keeps in-frame clones, though not all of them. The sample has about 180,000 clones; 82% are singletons. This sample stems from a study of cytomegalovirus exposure and HLA in healthy donors. Study-level points and caveats: Researchers had no immune exposure information except CMV serostatus available.

Sequencing was carried out using PBMCs. This rearrangement joins TRBV5-4 to TRBJ1-2, with D hard to call. The receptor was derived from a middle-aged man in good health and CMV-seronegative. The CDR3 spells CASSLEASRTNYGYTF. As DNA, the CDR3 is TGTGCCAGCAGCTTGGAAGCGTCACGAACTAACTATGGCTACACCTTC.